This passage covers 14 T cell receptor beta chains from one sample sequenced in a study of synovial regulatory T cells in juvenile arthritis. TCRdb's table, derived via immunoSEQ multiplex PCR, lists solely in-frame clones and lacks some. The ten most abundant clones cover roughly 2% of a sample with under 10,000 clones. Sequenced: Treg cells from blood. The sample's subset: remaining (HLA-DR-negative) circulating blood Treg cells. These receptors were collected from a donor aged 2-30 years with juvenile idiopathic arthritis.

The rearrangement uses TRBV19 and TRBJ2-5; the TCRdb call, TRBD2, lacks DNA for checking. In germline, CDR1 is LNHDA, CDR2 SQIVND (reference sequence). This CDR3 region has 13 residues. The protein alone is recorded here. The CDR3 loop reads CASSLGGQETQYF.

The rearrangement links TRBV6-4 to TRBJ2-3; no DNA is available, so the TRBD1 call from TCRdb remains unchecked. This CDR3 spans 14 amino acids. DNA was not recorded. CDR1 is MRHNA and CDR2 is SNTAGT in the germline V gene. CDR3 amino acids: CASSSGQGPDTQYF.

The chain is built from TRBV5-1 and TRBJ1-1. Germline CDR1 SGHRS, CDR2 YFSETQ. The CDR3 length is 12 residues. The protein alone is recorded here. CDR3 in amino acids: CASSLYNTEAFF.

The rearrangement links TRBV5-1 to TRBJ1-5. Germline loops: CDR1 SGHRS, CDR2 YFSETQ. The CDR3 loop spans 13 amino acids. A DNA sequence was not provided. The CDR3 loop is CASSGGRGQPQHF. The complete variable domain, with remaining parts taken from reference TRBV5-1 and TRBJ1-5, reads KAGVTQTPRYLIKTRGQQVTLSCSPISGHRSVSWYQQTPGQGLQFLFEYFSETQRNKGNFPGRFSGRQFSNSRSEMNVSTLELGDSALYLCASSGGRGQPQHFGDGTRLSIL.

V and J are TRBV5-1 and TRBJ2-7; TCRdb's D call, TRBD2, is unchecked because there is no DNA. Germline V lookup: CDR1 SGHRS, CDR2 YFSETQ. The CDR3 consists of 16 residues. There is no recorded DNA. CDR3 protein: CASSLTSSGIPYEQYF.

The V gene is TRBV7-2, the J gene TRBJ1-4. This CDR3 is 13 amino acids long. The DNA sequence is not available. Germline V CDR1 and CDR2: SGHTA, FQGNSA. The CDR3 sequence is CASSPLGIEKLFF.

CDR3 loop: CASSQDLPTGAGNTIYF. The genes are TRBV4-1 and TRBJ1-3; TCRdb outputs TRBD1, but without DNA this stays unchecked. The CDR3 length is 17 residues. No DNA has been recorded. Germline CDR1 is MGHRA and CDR2 is YSYEKL.

This chain connects TRBV7-6 to TRBJ2-7; TCRdb's assignment of TRBD2 cannot be checked, as there is no DNA. Germline CDR1 SGHVS, CDR2 FNYEAQ. The CDR3 covers 18 residues. No DNA is recorded. The CDR3 spells CASSPHIAGGLSSYEQYF.

This chain links TRBV19 with TRBJ2-5. The CDR3 is made up of 15 amino acids. No DNA is given. Germline assignment: CDR1 LNHDA and CDR2 SQIVND (reference sequence). The CDR3 sequence is CASSIAGDPRETQYF.

This chain connects TRBV7-6 to TRBJ2-7; TCRdb indicates TRBD1, and absent DNA this call remains unverified. Germline values: CDR1 SGHVS, CDR2 FNYEAQ. This CDR3 spans 12 amino acids. The record lacks a DNA sequence. CDR3 protein: CASSWTGGEQYF.

The chain uses TRBV27 and TRBJ2-7; TCRdb indicates TRBD2, and absent DNA this call remains unverified. This CDR3 comprises 14 residues. No DNA has been recorded. Germline assignment: CDR1 MNHEY and CDR2 SMNVEV (reference sequence). The CDR3 loop is CASRRDFNPAEQYF.

The chain carries TRBV15 and TRBJ2-5. Germline values: CDR1 LNHNV, CDR2 YYDKDF (reference sequence). The CDR3 is made up of 15 amino acids. DNA was not recorded. CDR3 sequence reads: CATSRDGRLEETQYF.

This clone is deemed medium-sized (0.01 to 0.1%) by its frequency. The V and J genes are TRBV19 and TRBJ2-7; TCRdb calls TRBD1, which cannot be checked without DNA. Germline CDR1 and CDR2: LNHDA and SQIVND (reference sequence). This CDR3 contains 15 residues. The nucleotide record is missing. This chain's CDR3 is CASSSPARQGSEQYF.

The rearrangement links TRBV27 to TRBJ1-2; TCRdb designates TRBD1, a call that cannot be tested without DNA. Germline CDR1 MNHEY, CDR2 SMNVEV (reference sequence). This CDR3 is 14 amino acids long. The record lacks a DNA sequence. CDR3 residues: CASSLTGGGYGYTF.